Listed below are T cell receptor beta chains from one sample, sequenced in a study of Ad26.COV2.S vaccination and SARS-CoV-2 variants. Generated by immunoSEQ multiplex PCR, the TCRdb table keeps only in-frame clones and is missing some. The sample has about 350,000 clones, 88% seen once. This specimen consisted of peripheral blood, obtained in a trial of Ad26.COV2.S vaccine versus placebo. All receptors derive from a person between 18 and 60 years old who received the Ad26.COV2.S COVID-19 vaccine or a placebo. The CDR3 runs from the conserved cysteine through the conserved F or W. The D gene is left open where the match is weak. A clone size is listed for some rows: how often the clone was seen (once, few, many), or a class if it is expanded.

D gene,J gene,V gene,clone size,CDR3 DNA,CDR3 protein
TRBD1,TRBJ2-4,TRBV5-4,.,TGTGCCAGCAGCTCCGGACAGGACCTAGCCAAAAACATTCAGTACTTC,CASSSGQDLAKNIQYF
.,TRBJ2-2,TRBV6-5,.,TGTGCCAGCAGTTATGAAATAACCGGGACCGGGGAGCTGTTTTTT,CASSYEITGTGELFF
.,TRBJ1-2,TRBV4-3,.,TGCGCCAGCAGCCAAGATCGGGGGAATAACTATGGCTACACCTTC,CASSQDRGNNYGYTF
TRBD1,TRBJ2-7,TRBV15,.,TGTGCCACCAGCAGAGAGGGGGACAGAAACTACGAGCAGTACTTC,CATSREGDRNYEQYF
.,TRBJ2-5,TRBV7-3,.,TGTGCCAGCAGCCCCGGCAGCCAAGAGACCCAGTACTTC,CASSPGSQETQYF
TRBD2,TRBJ2-1,TRBV27,.,TGTGCCAGCAGTTTAGGACTAGCGGGAAAGTACAATGAGCAGTTCTTC,CASSLGLAGKYNEQFF
.,TRBJ1-4,TRBV29-1,few,TGCAGCGTCGGGAATGAAAAACTGTTTTTT,CSVGNEKLFF
TRBD2,TRBJ2-2,TRBV9,.,TGTGCCAGCAGCGTAGTGGCCCCTGGGCTAGCGGGCCCGAACACCGGGGAGCTGTTTTTT,CASSVVAPGLAGPNTGELFF
TRBD2,TRBJ2-3,TRBV20-1,.,TGCAGTGCTAGTCCAGCGGGAGGAGCCGATACGCAGTATTTT,CSASPAGGADTQYF
.,TRBJ1-2,TRBV11-2,few,TGTGCCAGCAGCCTGGAGGGCAGAAGCAGCTATGGCTACACCTTC,CASSLEGRSSYGYTF
TRBD2,TRBJ2-5,TRBV15,.,TGTGCCACCAGCAGAGGGGCGCCTAGCGGGAGTCTTGCGTTCGAGACCCAGTACTTC,CATSRGAPSGSLAFETQYF
.,TRBJ1-2,TRBV12-3/TRBV12-4,.,TGTGCCAGCAGTTTAACGCAGGGCTACACCTTC,CASSLTQGYTF
TRBD1,TRBJ1-5,TRBV30,.,TGTGCCTGGAGCCCGGGACAGGCTAGCAATCAGCCCCAGCATTTT,CAWSPGQASNQPQHF
.,TRBJ1-1,TRBV7-9,once,TGTGCCACCCTGTCGAGGGTTAACACTGAAGCTTTCTTT,CATLSRVNTEAFF
TRBD2,TRBJ2-7,TRBV19,.,TGTGCCAGTAGTATAACTGCGGGAGACGAGCAGTACTTC,CASSITAGDEQYF
.,TRBJ1-2,TRBV5-4,.,TGTGCCAGCAGCTTGGCGCTTATTTCATGGGGCTACACCTTC,CASSLALISWGYTF
.,TRBJ2-3,TRBV10-3,.,TGTGCCTACAACAAGAACACAGATACGCAGTATTTT,CAYNKNTDTQYF
.,TRBJ2-5,TRBV4-3,.,TGCGCCAGCAGCCACCCGGCAGAAGAGACCCAGTACTTC,CASSHPAEETQYF
TRBD1,TRBJ2-4,TRBV25-1,.,TGTGCCAGCAGTGATTTCAGGAGACAGGGTAAAAACATTCAGTACTTC,CASSDFRRQGKNIQYF
.,TRBJ1-2,TRBV5-4,once,TGTGCCAGCAGTTCTGGACCGGATTATGGCTACACCTTC,CASSSGPDYGYTF
.,TRBJ1-2,TRBV6-1,.,TGTGCCAGCAGTGAAAATCGGCCCCTATGGGCCTACACCTTC,CASSENRPLWAYTF
.,TRBJ1-1,TRBV5-1,.,TGCGCCAGCAGTTCCCAGCAGAACACTGAAGCTTTCTTT,CASSSQQNTEAFF
.,TRBJ2-3,TRBV7-2,.,TGTGCCAGCAGCTTAACTGCGGGGTCGGTAGATACGCAGTATTTT,CASSLTAGSVDTQYF
.,TRBJ2-1,TRBV5-8,.,TGTGCCAGCAGCTATACTGTGGGTAGATCCTACAATGAGCAGTTCTTC,CASSYTVGRSYNEQFF
.,TRBJ2-1,TRBV7-2,.,TGTGCCAGCAGCTTAGCGCCGGGACTTTACAATGAGCAGTTCTTC,CASSLAPGLYNEQFF
.,TRBJ1-1,TRBV3-1/TRBV3-2,.,TGTGCCAGCAGCCAAGTCACAGGTAACACTGAAGCTTTCTTT,CASSQVTGNTEAFF
TRBD1,TRBJ1-1,TRBV29-1,.,TGCAGCGTGTGGGGACAGGCCCGTGAAGCTTTCTTT,CSVWGQAREAFF
.,TRBJ1-6,TRBV5-6,few,TGTGCCAGCAGCTTGGCCGTTCAGGGAACAAGAAATTCACCCCTCCACTTT,CASSLAVQGTRNSPLHF
TRBD1,TRBJ2-4,TRBV7-2,.,TGTGCCAGCAGCTCGACAGGGGGGGTAGCCAAAAACATTCAGTACTTC,CASSSTGGVAKNIQYF
.,TRBJ1-1,TRBV28,few,TGTGCCAGCACCCCTCAGGGGTACACTGAAGCTTTCTTT,CASTPQGYTEAFF
.,TRBJ2-7,TRBV5-8,.,TGTGCCAGCAGCCCAACAGGAAACTACGAGCAGTACTTC,CASSPTGNYEQYF
.,TRBJ1-5,TRBV7-9,.,TGTGCCAGCAGCTTGTCCAAGCTGGGTAGCAATCAGCCCCAGCATTTT,CASSLSKLGSNQPQHF
.,TRBJ1-5,TRBV15,.,TGTGCCACCAGCAGTCCGTTAGGGTTGATGGGCCTGGGCCAGCATTTT,CATSSPLGLMGLGQHF
.,TRBJ2-5,TRBV5-1,.,TGCGCCAGCAGCCCCGCTCTACTAGGCCCAGAGACCCAGTACTTC,CASSPALLGPETQYF
TRBD1,TRBJ1-1,TRBV11-1,.,TGTGCCAGCAGCTTTATGACAGGGGGCTCGGGTGAAGCTTTCTTT,CASSFMTGGSGEAFF
.,TRBJ1-2,TRBV11-2,once,TGTGCCAGCACCGGGGGTCCGGGACATCTCACCTTC,CASTGGPGHLTF
.,TRBJ1-5,TRBV7-2,.,TGTGCCAGCAGCTCGGAGGGTGCCCCCGAATATTTT,CASSSEGAPEYF
TRBD1,TRBJ2-2,TRBV19,.,TGTGCCAGTAGTAGACAGGGGGCGCCCAACACCGGGGAGCTGTTTTTT,CASSRQGAPNTGELFF
TRBD1,TRBJ2-1,TRBV10-3,.,TGTGCCATCAGAGATCAACAGGGGCCCTACAATGAGCAGTTCTTC,CAIRDQQGPYNEQFF
TRBD1,TRBJ2-1,TRBV15,.,TGTGCCACCAGCATAGGACAGGGTGCTTACAATGAGCAGTTCTTC,CATSIGQGAYNEQFF
TRBD1,TRBJ1-5,TRBV19,.,TGTGCCAGTAGTAGGCAGGGGGCGCGTAATCAGCCCCAGCATTTT,CASSRQGARNQPQHF
TRBD2,TRBJ2-2,TRBV4-1,.,TGCGCCAGCAGCCCTCACGGTCTAGCGGAGAACACCGGGGAGCTGTTTTTT,CASSPHGLAENTGELFF